This entry lists 23 T cell receptor beta chains sequenced from one sample in a study of STAT5B mutations in CD4+ large granular lymphocyte leukemia. TCRdb keeps only in-frame clones here, not all; method: immunoSEQ multiplex PCR. The sample includes approximately 31,000 clones, approximately 74% of them seen just once. Specimen: CD4+ T cells from blood buffy coats. These receptors all come from a human donor in good health.

The table lists this clone with a count of one. The CDR3 spells CASSVEGAKVNEQFF. The DNA of the CDR3 is TGTGCCAGCAGCGTAGAGGGAGCCAAGGTAAATGAGCAGTTCTTC. This chain joins TRBV9 and TRBJ2-1; TRBD2 is a possible D gene (5 bases). CDR1 SGDLS and CDR2 YYNGEE come from the germline V gene. This CDR3 comprises 15 residues. V was cut by 0 bases and J by 7 bases, with 14 bases left in between.

The gene calls are TRBV6-1 and TRBJ2-5, with a possible D match to TRBD1 (8 bases). The germline V gene encodes CDR1 MNHNS and CDR2 SASEGT. V lost 6 bases and J 1 base, leaving 15 bases between the germline ends. The CDR3 spans 15 residues. CDR3 amino acids: CASRDRGGTQETQYF. DNA for the CDR3: TGTGCCAGCAGAGACAGGGGAGGGACCCAAGAGACCCAGTACTTC.

The chain carries TRBV7-2 and TRBJ1-2; weak D call: TRBD1 (6 bases). The CDR3 is 15 amino acids. Germline loops: CDR1 SGHTA, CDR2 FQGNSA. Trimming removed 5 bases from V and 0 bases from J, with 13 bases in between. CDR3 nucleotides: TGTGCCAGCAGCGCCGACAGGACTACTAACTATGGCTACACCTTC. It specifies CASSADRTTNYGYTF.

The chain uses TRBV11-2 and TRBJ1-1; TRBD1 aligns across 8 bases. Germline V gene data show CDR1 as SGHAT and CDR2 as FQNNGV. The ends lost 6 bases at V and 5 bases at J; junction bases unmatched: 8. The CDR3 sequence is 14 residues long. The CDR3 loop reads CASRSFRGPTEAFF. For the CDR3, the DNA is TGTGCCAGCAGAAGTTTCAGGGGGCCGACTGAAGCTTTCTTT.

V gene TRBV11-2 combines with J gene TRBJ2-1; D is perhaps TRBD1 (6 bases). This CDR3 region has 15 residues. Germline CDR1 is SGHAT and CDR2 is FQNNGV. V was clipped by 2 bases and J by 3 bases, with 11 bases between them. The CDR3 loop is CASSLPRGNYNEQFF. The CDR3 DNA is TGTGCCAGCAGCTTACCTAGGGGGAACTACAATGAGCAGTTCTTC.

The chain is built from TRBV5-1 and TRBJ2-3; tentatively, D is TRBD1 (6 bases). V lost 0 bases, J lost 3 bases, and 8 bases lay in between. Per germline, CDR1 SGHRS and CDR2 YFSETQ. The CDR3 extends over 14 amino acids. The CDR3 bases are TGCGCCAGCAGCTTGGACAGGGCAACAGATACGCAGTATTTT. Translating it yields CASSLDRATDTQYF.

The chain uses TRBV5-6 and TRBJ2-1; 12 nucleotides agree with TRBD2. The CDR3 loop spans 17 amino acids. J was trimmed by 6 bases and V by 0 bases; bases with no gene match: 7. Germline V gene data show CDR1 as SGHDT and CDR2 as YYEEEE. CDR3 bases: TGTGCCAGCAGCTTGGGACTAGCGGGAGTGGCGTCCAATGAGCAGTTCTTC. It specifies CASSLGLAGVASNEQFF.

The chain carries TRBV7-2 and TRBJ1-1; D is undetermined. With 5 bases removed from V and 2 bases from J, the gap between germline ends came to 9 bases. CDR3 length equals 13 residues. Germline lookup yields CDR1 SGHTA and CDR2 FQGNSA. The CDR3 loop reads CASSPPANTEAFF. The CDR3 region has the DNA TGTGCCAGCAGCCCACCGGCCAACACTGAAGCTTTCTTT.

To note about this clone: At one end the junction does not follow the germline gene, possibly because of a read error. This rearrangement joins TRBV7-2 to TRBJ1-1; possibly TRBD1 for D (5 bases). CDR1 is SGHTA, CDR2 FQGNSA, per germline. This CDR3 is built from 16 residues. CDR3 sequence reads: CAGSPGGKAMNTEAFF. In DNA form, the CDR3 reads TGTGCCGGCAGCCCGGGGGGGAAGGCGATGAACACTGAAGCTTTCTTT.

The gene calls are TRBV14 and TRBJ2-1; 8 bases fit TRBD2. With V trimmed by 0 bases and J by 0 bases, 7 bases remained unmatched. Germline CDR1 reads SGHDN; CDR2 reads FVKESK. The CDR3 contains 18 residues. The CDR3 region has the DNA TGTGCCAGCAGCCAAGAGGGGGCGGGGGGCCCCTCCTACAATGAGCAGTTCTTC. Its protein product is CASSQEGAGGPSYNEQFF.

CDR3 DNA sequence: TGTGCCAGCAGTCGGCGGACTAGCACAGATACGCAGTATTTT. It codes for CASSRRTSTDTQYF. V usage is TRBV2 and J usage is TRBJ2-3; D possibly corresponds to TRBD2 (5 bases). The CDR3 is made up of 14 amino acids. Trimming shortened V by 5 bases and J by 0 bases, and 9 bases separated the two germline ends. Germline-derived CDR1 and CDR2 are SNHLY and FYNNEI.

This clone was observed a handful of times. The chain links TRBV5-4 to TRBJ1-1, with D tentatively TRBD1 (5 bases). Between the trimmed V and J ends, which lost 0 bases and 7 bases, there was a span of 13 bases. CDR1 SGHNT and CDR2 YYREEE come from the germline V gene (reference sequence). This CDR3 has 14 amino acids. The CDR3 loop reads CASSLDSGRGEAFF. Written as DNA, the CDR3 is TGTGCCAGCAGCTTGGATTCGGGGAGGGGTGAAGCTTTCTTT.

The chain carries TRBV7-2 and TRBJ2-2; TRBD1 is a possible D gene (5 bases). CDR3 length equals 15 residues. V shed 1 base and J shed 2 bases, with 8 bases lying between them. Germline lookup yields CDR1 SGHTA and CDR2 FQGNSA. As DNA, the CDR3 is TGTGCCAGCAGCTTAGGGGGCCGTAACACCGGGGAGCTGTTTTTT. This sequence encodes CASSLGGRNTGELFF.

The chain carries TRBV6-5 and TRBJ1-2; perhaps TRBD1 as D (5 bases). Germline V gene data show CDR1 as MNHEY and CDR2 as SVGAGI. CDR3 size: 14 residues. Trimming removed 2 bases at V and 7 bases at J, with 14 bases between. CDR3 region: CASSYAGVNGGYTF. DNA for the CDR3: TGTGCCAGCAGTTACGCGGGGGTTAATGGTGGCTACACCTTC.

The chain joins TRBV6-5 to TRBJ2-1, with a tentative D call TRBD1 (5 bases). Germline V CDR1 and CDR2: MNHEY, SVGAGI. CDR3 length equals 15 residues. Trimming left V 5 bases short and J 8 bases short, with 19 bases between. CDR3 DNA sequence: TGTGCCAGCAGTCCCGGCAAGGGGATCAACCATGAGCAGTTCTTC. Translation gives CASSPGKGINHEQFF.

This sequence joins TRBV6-5 and TRBJ1-2; D unclear. The CDR3 runs 14 residues. V shed 3 bases and J shed 4 bases, with 12 bases lying between them. CDR1 and CDR2 (germline): MNHEY, SVGAGI. CDR3 DNA sequence: TGTGCCAGCAGTTATCTGGGGAGTCGCTATGGCTACACCTTC. Translation: CASSYLGSRYGYTF.

J is TRBJ2-5 and V is TRBV5-1; the D gene could be TRBD1 or TRBD2 (5 bases each). The CDR3 length is 14 residues. CDR1 is SGHRS, CDR2 YFSETQ, per germline. Trimming took 5 bases from V and 4 from J, leaving 15 bases between them. The CDR3 DNA follows: TGCGCCAGCAGTACCCGGGCAGGGAGAGAGACCCAGTACTTC. Amino acid sequence: CASSTRAGRETQYF.

The rearrangement uses TRBV5-1 and TRBJ1-1; D possibly corresponds to TRBD1 (6 bases). CDR1 is SGHRS, CDR2 YFSETQ, per germline. The CDR3 spans 14 residues. Trimming took 2 bases from V and 4 from J, leaving 12 bases between them. CDR3 region: CASSFTGISTEAFF. DNA for the CDR3: TGCGCCAGCAGCTTCACAGGGATAAGCACTGAAGCTTTCTTT.

This chain links TRBV19 with TRBJ1-5, with TRBD1 as a possible D gene (5 bases). The ends were cut back, 2 bases at V and 1 base at J, with 12 bases in the middle. From germline, CDR1 is LNHDA and CDR2 SQIVND (reference sequence). The CDR3 sequence is 16 residues long. The CDR3 spells CASSISQGGSNQPQHF. CDR3 DNA sequence: TGTGCCAGTAGTATAAGTCAGGGAGGAAGCAATCAGCCCCAGCATTTT.

The chain uses TRBV7-2 and TRBJ1-2; TRBD1 matches 7 bases. The CDR3 loop spans 15 amino acids. CDR1 is SGHTA and CDR2 is FQGNSA in the germline V gene. Losses at the gene ends were 2 bases for V and 5 bases for J; bases not matched to a gene: 8. CDR3 protein: CASSLSSTGAYGYTF. DNA of the CDR3: TGTGCCAGCAGCTTAAGTTCAACAGGGGCATATGGCTACACCTTC. Full variable domain (remainder filled in from reference TRBV7-2 and TRBJ1-2): GAGVSQSPSNKVTEKGKDVELRCDPISGHTALYWYRQSLGQGLEFLIYFQGNSAPDKSGLPSDRFSAERTGGSVSTLTIQRTQQEDSAVYLCASSLSSTGAYGYTFGSGTRLTVV.

V gene TRBV19 combines with J gene TRBJ2-2; TRBD1 agrees at 8 bases. Germline loops: CDR1 LNHDA, CDR2 SQIVND (reference sequence). V lost 4 bases, J lost 5 bases, and 3 bases stayed unmatched. The CDR3 contains 14 residues. The CDR3 loop reads CASSNQGATGELFF. The CDR3 DNA reads as TGTGCCAGTAGTAACCAGGGGGCTACCGGGGAGCTGTTTTTT.

CDR3 loop: CASSVTSGGAIQYF. The CDR3 DNA reads TGTGCCAGCAGTGTGACTAGCGGGGGGGCAATCCAGTACTTC. The rearrangement uses TRBV2 and TRBJ2-5; 14 positions agree with TRBD2. This CDR3 is built from 14 residues. CDR1 SNHLY and CDR2 FYNNEI come from the germline V gene. Trimming removed 4 bases from V and 10 bases from J; junction bases left unmatched: 5.

In nucleotides, the CDR3 is TGTGCCAGCAAGGGACAGGGTGGCTCACCCCTCCACTTT. It codes for CASKGQGGSPLHF. The genes are TRBV27 and TRBJ1-6; 9 bases agree with TRBD1. V trimming: 7 bases; J trimming: 10 bases; junction bases outside the gene matches: 5. The CDR3 runs 13 residues. Germline V CDR1 and CDR2: MNHEY, SMNVEV (reference sequence).